The subject of this entry is one T cell receptor beta chain. Its target is not known. This record belongs to a study of shared clonotypes between healthy human individuals. V lost 0 bases, J lost 5 bases, and 8 bases stayed unmatched. The CDR3 consists of 17 residues. The germline V gene encodes CDR1 SGDLS and CDR2 YYNGEE. The authors divided CD4+ cells into CD45RA+ naive and CD45RA-negative memory subsets. General study results and limits: Only blood underwent sampling, and tissue repertoires likely differ.

TCRdb's copy holds only in-frame clones and misses some; the assay was immunoSEQ multiplex PCR. This sample has fewer than 3 million clones; just under 95% occur once, and the top ten carry 0.3% to 0.4%. The TCR was taken from a man aged 18 to 30 in good health. Some clones in this sample may be carry-over from other donors' samples. Source material: naive CD4+ T cells from PBMCs. Indicated subset: CD45RA+ positively selected. The rearrangement uses TRBV9 and TRBJ2-3, with TRBD1 matching 11 bases. CDR3 protein: CASSVGGTGGFRDTQYF. In DNA form, the CDR3 reads TGTGCCAGCAGCGTAGGAGGGACAGGGGGTTTCAGAGATACGCAGTATTTT.